The 27 T cell receptor beta chains below all came from one sample that was sequenced in a study of blood T cell repertoires in COVID-19. Using immunoSEQ multiplex PCR, the repertoire was profiled, and TCRdb retains in-frame clones only, with some absent. The sample has about 8,700 clones, approximately 91% seen once. The sequenced sample consisted of peripheral blood. Every receptor here comes from a woman aged 45-65 years with active COVID-19.

This chain connects TRBV18 to TRBJ1-1; 7 bases fit TRBD1. The CDR3 is 16 amino acids. V lost 1 base and J lost 0; bases outside the gene matches: 5. The germline V gene encodes CDR1 KGHSH and CDR2 LQKENI. CDR3 DNA: TGTGCCAGCTCACCACAGGGGGCAGACGTGAACACTGAAGCTTTCTTT. It translates to CASSPQGADVNTEAFF.

The chain combines TRBV30 with TRBJ1-3; a possible D gene is TRBD1 (6 bases). Germline CDR1 GTSNPN, CDR2 SVGIG (reference sequence). Trimming left V 3 bases short and J 4 bases short, with 13 bases between. CDR3 size: 14 residues. CDR3: CAWRSGVLGNTIYF. For the CDR3, the DNA is TGTGCCTGGAGGTCAGGGGTTCTAGGAAACACCATATATTTT.

This rearrangement joins TRBV4-2 to TRBJ1-5, with D maybe TRBD1 (5 bases). Germline CDR1 is LGHNA and CDR2 is YNFKEQ. The length of the CDR3 is 19 residues. With 0 bases removed from V and 0 bases from J, the gap between germline ends came to 18 bases. The CDR3 DNA reads as TGTGCCAGCAGCCAAGATCAAACGGGGGGACTCTATAGCAATCAGCCCCAGCATTTT. This translates into CASSQDQTGGLYSNQPQHF.

The chain carries TRBV29-1 and TRBJ2-7, with TRBD1 as a possible D gene (5 bases). The germline gives CDR1 SQVTM, CDR2 ANQGSEA. CDR3 size: 15 residues. Trimming cost V 0 bases and J 2 bases, with 14 bases left between them. CDR3 in amino acids: CSVEDKGKYTYEQYF. Here the CDR3 DNA reads TGCAGCGTTGAAGATAAGGGGAAATACACCTACGAGCAGTACTTC.

The chain combines TRBV29-1 with TRBJ2-3; a weak D match, TRBD2 (5 bases). Trimming stripped 4 bases from V and 0 bases from J, with 11 bases between. The CDR3 has 14 amino acids. CDR1 is SQVTM and CDR2 is ANQGSEA in the germline V gene. This CDR3 is CSVGVATSTDTQYF. The DNA for the CDR3 is TGCAGCGTTGGGGTAGCGACTAGCACAGATACGCAGTATTTT.

The chain uses TRBV29-1 and TRBJ2-7; 8 bases fit TRBD1. The CDR3 has 14 residues. V lost 6 bases and J lost 1; bases outside the gene matches: 8. Germline lookup yields CDR1 SQVTM and CDR2 ANQGSEA. For the CDR3, the DNA is TGCAGCGTCTCATTCGGACAGGGATCCTACGAGCAGTACTTC. It translates to CSVSFGQGSYEQYF.

The CDR3 bases are TGTGCCAGCAGGGATAGAACCGGGACACGGGATGGCTACACCTTC. Translated: CASRDRTGTRDGYTF. The chain carries TRBV2 and TRBJ1-2; D may be TRBD1 (6 bases). The CDR3 runs 15 residues. Germline CDR1 reads SNHLY; CDR2 reads FYNNEI. Trimming stripped 6 bases from V and 6 bases from J, with 20 bases between.

The chain uses TRBV3-1 (or the pseudogene TRBV3-2) and TRBJ2-1; D perhaps matches TRBD2 (6 bases). CDR1 is LGHDT and CDR2 is YNNKEL in the germline V gene (reference sequence). V shed 1 base and J shed 9 bases, with 16 bases lying between them. CDR3 size: 15 residues. The CDR3 DNA reads as TGTGCCAGCAGCCAAGCTCGGGGGATCGTCGGTGAGCAGTTCTTC. Amino acids: CASSQARGIVGEQFF.

The chain joins TRBV2 to TRBJ1-1; 7 bases fit TRBD1. The CDR3 has 13 amino acids. V dropped 8 bases and J dropped 0; count of bases not matched to a gene: 3. Germline loops: CDR1 SNHLY, CDR2 FYNNEI. As DNA, the CDR3 is TGTGCCAGCCTTGGACAGGTGAACACTGAAGCTTTCTTT. This sequence encodes CASLGQVNTEAFF.

The chain recombines TRBV9 with TRBJ1-1; D may be TRBD1 (5 bases). Between the trimmed V and J ends, which lost 4 bases and 0 bases, there was a span of 10 bases. CDR1 is SGDLS, CDR2 YYNGEE, per germline. There are 14 residues in the CDR3. CDR3: CASSRDSLNTEAFF. The CDR3 DNA reads as TGTGCCAGCAGCCGAGACAGCTTGAACACTGAAGCTTTCTTT.

This clone has a single count. V gene TRBV27 combines with J gene TRBJ2-2; TRBD2 agrees at 9 bases. The V gene's germline CDR1 is MNHEY and CDR2 SMNVEV (reference sequence). CDR3 length equals 16 residues. V shed 2 bases and J 4 bases; nucleotides not matched to a gene: 5. The CDR3 is CASSLTAGGRTGELFF. CDR3 sequence (DNA): TGTGCCAGCAGTTTAACAGCGGGAGGTCGCACCGGGGAGCTGTTTTTT.

The rearrangement joins TRBV4-2 to TRBJ2-5; TRBD2 agrees at 9 bases. Germline loops: CDR1 LGHNA, CDR2 YNFKEQ. The CDR3 runs to 16 residues. The ends lost 4 bases at V and 5 bases at J; junction bases unmatched: 11. The CDR3, as DNA: TGTGCCAGCAGCCCCCGACTAGCGGAGCGGAGTGAGACCCAGTACTTC. Translation: CASSPRLAERSETQYF.

J is TRBJ2-1 and V is TRBV28; weak D call: TRBD2 (6 bases). Trimming stripped 5 bases from V and 0 bases from J, with 14 bases between. Germline V gives CDR1 MDHEN, CDR2 SYDVKM. The CDR3 contains 16 residues. The CDR3 region has the DNA TGTGCCAGCAGTCCCTGGGGGAGGATCTCCTACAATGAGCAGTTCTTC. Protein sequence: CASSPWGRISYNEQFF.

The chain links TRBV10-3 to TRBJ1-6, with unresolved D. CDR1 is ENHRY, CDR2 SYGVKD, per germline. The V end was cut by 3 bases, the J end by 12 bases, with 12 bases between. The CDR3 consists of 13 residues. The CDR3 nucleotides are TGTGCCATCAGTGATGGCGGCACGGAACCCCTCCACTTT. Translating gives CAISDGGTEPLHF.

The V and J genes are TRBV2 and TRBJ1-5, with D possibly being TRBD1 (5 bases). Trimming removed 3 bases at V and 5 bases at J, with 11 bases between. The CDR3 extends over 14 amino acids. The germline gives CDR1 SNHLY, CDR2 FYNNEI. CDR3 bases: TGTGCCAGCAGTGACCCAGGGCCCTATCAGCCCCAGCATTTT. Residues: CASSDPGPYQPQHF.

This sequence joins TRBV5-1 and TRBJ1-1, with 8 bases matching TRBD1. The length of the CDR3 is 14 residues. CDR1 SGHRS and CDR2 YFSETQ come from the germline V gene. V was pared by 3 bases and J by 4 bases, with 5 bases of the junction left unmatched. CDR3 region: CASSSNRGGTEAFF. CDR3 DNA: TGCGCCAGCAGCTCCAACAGGGGGGGCACTGAAGCTTTCTTT.

The chain combines TRBV12-3 or TRBV12-4 with TRBJ2-7, with D possibly being TRBD2 (5 bases). Trimming stripped 3 bases from V and 0 bases from J, with 6 bases between. This CDR3 contains 13 residues. CDR3 sequence reads: CASSLDFSYEQYF. The CDR3 DNA is TGTGCCAGCAGTTTGGACTTCTCCTACGAGCAGTACTTC.

The V call is TRBV28, the J call TRBJ1-1, with D possibly TRBD1 on 5 matching bases. There are 15 residues in the CDR3. V gave up 1 base and J gave up 1 base, with 10 bases separating them. Germline lookup yields CDR1 MDHEN and CDR2 SYDVKM. The CDR3 coding sequence is TGTGCCAGCAGTTTATTTCAGGGAAGGAACACTGAAGCTTTCTTT. Its translation is CASSLFQGRNTEAFF.

V gene TRBV7-6 combines with J gene TRBJ2-7; 7 nucleotides align to TRBD2. Per the germline V gene, CDR1 is SGHVS and CDR2 is FNYEAQ. V lost 1 base, J lost 4 bases, and 16 bases stayed unmatched. The CDR3 loop spans 18 amino acids. CDR3 sequence (DNA): TGTGCCAGCAGCTTAGAAGCCTTCCTGGCGGGAGTCAGTTACGAGCAGTACTTC. Protein product: CASSLEAFLAGVSYEQYF.

The chain uses TRBV5-6 and TRBJ1-1; TRBD1 is a possible D gene (5 bases). The CDR3 length is 14 residues. Trimming left V 0 bases short and J 8 bases short, with 14 bases between. CDR1 and CDR2 from the germline V gene are SGHDT and YYEEEE. The CDR3 region has the DNA TGTGCCAGCAGCTTGGGCAGGGTCTCCGCCGAAGCTTTCTTT. It codes for CASSLGRVSAEAFF.

This clone has a single count. This chain connects TRBV5-5 to TRBJ2-7, with D tentatively TRBD1 (5 bases). V lost 1 base and J lost 3, with 11 bases in between. The CDR3 totals 14 residues. CDR1 and CDR2 (germline): SGHKS, YYEKEE (reference sequence). The CDR3 reads CASSLQGLVYEQYF. The CDR3 DNA reads as TGTGCCAGCAGCTTGCAGGGTTTGGTCTACGAGCAGTACTTC.

V usage is TRBV5-1 and J usage is TRBJ2-7; TRBD2 matches 7 bases. Germline trimming cut 0 bases from V and 4 bases from J; bases unmatched to any gene: 7. The CDR3 has 15 residues. Germline lookup yields CDR1 SGHRS and CDR2 YFSETQ. The CDR3 spells CASSLAAGEMYEQYF. DNA for the CDR3: TGCGCCAGCAGCTTGGCGGCGGGAGAGATGTACGAGCAGTACTTC.

The chain combines TRBV7-2 with TRBJ1-2, with D hard to call. Trimming stripped 4 bases from V and 4 bases from J, with 7 bases between. Germline loops: CDR1 SGHTA, CDR2 FQGNSA. The CDR3 has 12 residues. The DNA for the CDR3 is TGTGCCAGCAGCTCTTCCAGCTATGGCTACACCTTC. This gives the protein CASSSSSYGYTF.

This clone was picked up a small number of times. The genes are TRBV28 and TRBJ2-5; TRBD1 matches at 10 bases. The CDR3 is made up of 16 amino acids. From germline, CDR1 is MDHEN and CDR2 SYDVKM. J gave up 5 bases and V 6 bases, and 12 bases lay outside the gene matches. CDR3 loop: CASSPLGQGDRETQYF. The CDR3 DNA follows: TGTGCCAGCAGCCCTCTCGGACAGGGGGATAGGGAGACCCAGTACTTC.

The J gene is TRBJ1-2, the V gene TRBV30; D is ambiguous. The V end lost 1 base, the J end lost 8 bases, and 8 bases lay between the germline ends. The length of the CDR3 is 11 residues. Germline V CDR1 and CDR2: GTSNPN, SVGIG (reference sequence). Here the CDR3 reads CAWSGSGGYTF. For the CDR3, the DNA is TGTGCCTGGAGTGGGTCAGGAGGCTACACCTTC.

The CDR3 DNA reads TGCGCCAGCAGCCTCTCCGGACTAGCGGGAGTAGGCCAAGAGACCCAGTACTTC. This sequence encodes CASSLSGLAGVGQETQYF. The genes are TRBV5-1 and TRBJ2-5; 13 bases align to TRBD2. CDR1 is SGHRS, CDR2 YFSETQ, per germline. The CDR3 runs 18 residues. V shed 4 bases and J 1 base; nucleotides not matched to a gene: 10.

This chain uses TRBV2 with TRBJ1-2, with 9 bases matching TRBD1. Looked up from germline, CDR1 is SNHLY and CDR2 is FYNNEI. CDR3 size: 13 residues. With 4 bases clipped from V and 8 bases from J, the junction kept 5 bases outside the gene matches. CDR3: CASSGPGQGGYTF. CDR3 DNA: TGTGCCAGCAGTGGTCCGGGACAGGGAGGCTACACCTTC.